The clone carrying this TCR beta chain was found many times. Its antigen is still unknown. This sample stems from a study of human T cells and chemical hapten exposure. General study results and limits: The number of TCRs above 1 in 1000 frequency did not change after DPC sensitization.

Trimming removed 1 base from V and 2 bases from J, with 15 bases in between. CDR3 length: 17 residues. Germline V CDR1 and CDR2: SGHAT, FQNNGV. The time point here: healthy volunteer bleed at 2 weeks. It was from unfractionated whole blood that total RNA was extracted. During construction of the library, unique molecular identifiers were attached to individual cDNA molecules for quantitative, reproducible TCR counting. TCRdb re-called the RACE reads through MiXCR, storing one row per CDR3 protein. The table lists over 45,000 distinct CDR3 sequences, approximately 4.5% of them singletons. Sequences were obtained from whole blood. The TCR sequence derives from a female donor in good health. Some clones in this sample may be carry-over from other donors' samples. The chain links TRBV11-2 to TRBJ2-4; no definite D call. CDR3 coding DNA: TGTGCCAGCAGCTTAGGAACCTCTTTAGGGTCCAAAAACATTCAGTACTTC. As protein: CASSLGTSLGSKNIQYF.